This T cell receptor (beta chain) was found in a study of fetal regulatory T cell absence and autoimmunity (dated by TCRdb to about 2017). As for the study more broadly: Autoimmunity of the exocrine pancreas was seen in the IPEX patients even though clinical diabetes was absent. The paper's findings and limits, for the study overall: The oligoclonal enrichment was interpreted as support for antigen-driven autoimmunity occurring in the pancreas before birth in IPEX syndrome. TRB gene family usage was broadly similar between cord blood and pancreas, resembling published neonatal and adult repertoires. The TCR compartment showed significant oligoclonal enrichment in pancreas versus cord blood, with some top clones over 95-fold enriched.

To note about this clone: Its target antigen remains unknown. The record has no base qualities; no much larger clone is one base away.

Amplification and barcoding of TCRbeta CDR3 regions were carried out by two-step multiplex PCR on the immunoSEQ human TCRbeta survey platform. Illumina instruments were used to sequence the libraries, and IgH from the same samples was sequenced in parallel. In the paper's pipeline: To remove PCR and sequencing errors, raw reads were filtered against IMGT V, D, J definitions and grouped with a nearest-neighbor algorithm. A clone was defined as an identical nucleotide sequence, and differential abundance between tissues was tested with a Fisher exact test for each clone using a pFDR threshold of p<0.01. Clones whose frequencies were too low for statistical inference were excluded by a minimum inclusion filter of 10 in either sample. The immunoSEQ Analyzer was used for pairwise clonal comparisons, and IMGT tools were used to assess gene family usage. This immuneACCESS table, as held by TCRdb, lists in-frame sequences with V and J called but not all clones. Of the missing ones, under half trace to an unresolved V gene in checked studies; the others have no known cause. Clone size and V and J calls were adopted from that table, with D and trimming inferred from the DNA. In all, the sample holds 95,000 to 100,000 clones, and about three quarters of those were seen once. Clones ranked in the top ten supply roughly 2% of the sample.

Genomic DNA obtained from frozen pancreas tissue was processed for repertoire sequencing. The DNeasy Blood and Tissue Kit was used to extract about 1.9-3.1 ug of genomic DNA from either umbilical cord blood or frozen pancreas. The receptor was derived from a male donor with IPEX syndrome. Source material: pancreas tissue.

The CDR3 region: CASSRGPQNIQYF. The bases read TGTGCCAGCAGCCGGGGGCCCCAAAACATTCAGTACTTC. This sequence uses TRBV27 and TRBJ2-4; the D gene is tentatively TRBD1 or TRBD2, each matching 6 bases. CDR1 and CDR2, looked up from the germline V gene (reference sequence), are MNHEY and SMNVEV. The CDR3 goes from the cysteine to the phenylalanine over 13 residues. The sequence is cut down to CDR3 DNA, 39 bases in frame from base 1. V drops 6 bases and J drops 5 bases, leaving 11 bases in between.